Included here is one TCR beta chain sequence, with context. The method was immunoSEQ multiplex PCR; TCRdb's version includes in-frame clones alone and lacks a portion of them. The table includes 73,000 or so clones, 68% detected once. This specimen belongs to a study of cytotoxic CD8 clonotypes in ibrutinib-treated CLL. The V segment lost 6 bases and the J segment 7 bases; nucleotides outside the gene matches: 10. The CDR3 is made up of 14 amino acids. The germline V gene encodes CDR1 SNHLY and CDR2 FYNNEI. The genes are TRBV2 and TRBJ2-7; 9 positions agree with TRBD1. The sequence was collected from a human donor with chronic lymphocytic leukemia. Specimen: PBMCs, collected after 12 months of ibrutinib treatment. CDR3 DNA sequence: TGTGCCAGCAGAGCCTTACAGGGGGCGGGAGAGCAGTACTTC. It translates to CASRALQGAGEQYF.